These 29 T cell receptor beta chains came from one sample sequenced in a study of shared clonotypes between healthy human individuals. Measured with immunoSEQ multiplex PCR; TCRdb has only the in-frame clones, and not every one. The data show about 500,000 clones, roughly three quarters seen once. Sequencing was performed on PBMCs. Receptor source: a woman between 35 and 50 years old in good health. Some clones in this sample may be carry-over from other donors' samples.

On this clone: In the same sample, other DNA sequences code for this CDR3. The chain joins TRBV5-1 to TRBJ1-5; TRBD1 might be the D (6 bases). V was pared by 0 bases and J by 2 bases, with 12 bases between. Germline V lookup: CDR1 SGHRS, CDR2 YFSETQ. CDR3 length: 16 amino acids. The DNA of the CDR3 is TGCGCCAGCAGCTTGGGTCCAGGGGAAGGCAATCAGCCCCAGCATTTT. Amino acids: CASSLGPGEGNQPQHF. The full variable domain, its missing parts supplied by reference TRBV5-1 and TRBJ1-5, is KAGVTQTPRYLIKTRGQQVTLSCSPISGHRSVSWYQQTPGQGLQFLFEYFSETQRNKGNFPGRFSGRQFSNSRSEMNVSTLELGDSALYLCASSLGPGEGNQPQHFGDGTRLSIL.

CDR3: CASSLQGARAFF. CDR3 DNA: TGTGCCAGCAGTCTTCAGGGGGCGCGGGCTTTCTTT. The rearrangement links TRBV28 to TRBJ1-1; 8 nucleotides align to TRBD1. CDR1 is MDHEN and CDR2 is SYDVKM in the germline V gene. There are 12 residues in the CDR3. V lost 5 bases and J lost 11; bases outside the gene matches: 7.

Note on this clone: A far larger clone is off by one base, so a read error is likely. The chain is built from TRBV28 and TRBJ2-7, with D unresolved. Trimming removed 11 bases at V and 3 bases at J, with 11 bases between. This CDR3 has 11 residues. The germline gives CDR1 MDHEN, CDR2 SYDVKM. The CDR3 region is CAGKTVYEQYF. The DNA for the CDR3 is TGTGCCGGCAAGACGGTCTACGAGCAGTACTTC.

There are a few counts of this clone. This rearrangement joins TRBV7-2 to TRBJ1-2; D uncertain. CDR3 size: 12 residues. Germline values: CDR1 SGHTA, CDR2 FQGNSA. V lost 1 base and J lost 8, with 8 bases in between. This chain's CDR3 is CASSLGVDGYTF. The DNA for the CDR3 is TGTGCCAGCAGCTTAGGGGTGGACGGCTACACCTTC.

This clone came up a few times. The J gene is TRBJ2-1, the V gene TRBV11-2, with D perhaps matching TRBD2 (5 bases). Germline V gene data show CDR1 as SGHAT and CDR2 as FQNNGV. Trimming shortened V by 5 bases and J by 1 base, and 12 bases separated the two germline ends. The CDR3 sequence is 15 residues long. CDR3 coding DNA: TGTGCCAGCAGCGCCATTAGAGGGTCCTACAATGAGCAGTTCTTC. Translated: CASSAIRGSYNEQFF. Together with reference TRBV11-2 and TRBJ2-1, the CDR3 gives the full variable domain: EAGVAQSPRYKIIEKRQSVAFWCNPISGHATLYWYQQILGQGPKLLIQFQNNGVVDDSQLPKDRFSAERLKGVDSTLKIQPAKLEDSAVYLCASSAIRGSYNEQFFGPGTRLTVL.

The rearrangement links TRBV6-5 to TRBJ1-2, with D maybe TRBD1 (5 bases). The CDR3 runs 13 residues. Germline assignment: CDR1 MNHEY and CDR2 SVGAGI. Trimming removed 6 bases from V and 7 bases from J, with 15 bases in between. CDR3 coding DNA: TGTGCCAGCAGCCTGGGGGGAGCGGGTGGCTACACCTTC. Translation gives CASSLGGAGGYTF.

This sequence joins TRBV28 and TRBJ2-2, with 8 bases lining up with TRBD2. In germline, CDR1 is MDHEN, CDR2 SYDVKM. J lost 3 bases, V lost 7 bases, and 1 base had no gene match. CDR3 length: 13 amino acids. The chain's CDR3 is CASNSGDTGELFF. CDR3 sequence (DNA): TGTGCCAGCAATAGCGGGGACACCGGGGAGCTGTTTTTT.

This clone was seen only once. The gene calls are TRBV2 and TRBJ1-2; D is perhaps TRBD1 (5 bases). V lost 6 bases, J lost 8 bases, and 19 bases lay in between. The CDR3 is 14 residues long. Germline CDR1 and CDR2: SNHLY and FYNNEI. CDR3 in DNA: TGTGCCAGCAGGAGGGGTCTGGGCGGCGAAGGCTACACCTTC. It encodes CASRRGLGGEGYTF.

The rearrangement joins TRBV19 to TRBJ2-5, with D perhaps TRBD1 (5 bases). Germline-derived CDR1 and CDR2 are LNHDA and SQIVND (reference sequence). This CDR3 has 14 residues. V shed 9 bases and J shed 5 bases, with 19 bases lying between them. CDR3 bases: TGTGCCAGCGCCCCCCCAGGGATTTCGGAGACCCAGTACTTC. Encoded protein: CASAPPGISETQYF.

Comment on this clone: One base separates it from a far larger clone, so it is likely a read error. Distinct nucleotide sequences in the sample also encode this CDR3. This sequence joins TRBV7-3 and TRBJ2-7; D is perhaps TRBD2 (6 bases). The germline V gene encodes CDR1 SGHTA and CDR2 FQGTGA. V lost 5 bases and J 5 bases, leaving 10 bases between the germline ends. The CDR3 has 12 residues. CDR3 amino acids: CASSLTGDEQYF. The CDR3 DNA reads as TGTGCCAGCAGCCTGACGGGGGACGAGCAGTACTTC.

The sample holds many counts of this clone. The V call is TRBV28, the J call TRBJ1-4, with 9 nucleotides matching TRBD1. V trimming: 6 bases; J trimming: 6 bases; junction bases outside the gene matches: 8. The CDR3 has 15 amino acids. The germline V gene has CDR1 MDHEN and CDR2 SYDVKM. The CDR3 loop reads CASRGWTGDHEKLFF. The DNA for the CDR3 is TGTGCCAGCAGGGGATGGACAGGGGACCATGAAAAACTGTTTTTT. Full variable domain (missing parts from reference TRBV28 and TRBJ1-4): DVKVTQSSRYLVKRTGEKVFLECVQDMDHENMFWYRQDPGLGLRLIYFSYDVKMKEKGDIPEGYSVSREKKERFSLILESASTNQTSMYLCASRGWTGDHEKLFFGSGTQLSVL.

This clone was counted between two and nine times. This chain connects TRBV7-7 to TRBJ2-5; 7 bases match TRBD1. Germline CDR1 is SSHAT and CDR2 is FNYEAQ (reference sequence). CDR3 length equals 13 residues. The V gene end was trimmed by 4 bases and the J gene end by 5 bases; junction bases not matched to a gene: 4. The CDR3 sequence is CASSYGTVETQYF. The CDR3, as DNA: TGTGCCAGCAGCTATGGGACAGTGGAGACCCAGTACTTC. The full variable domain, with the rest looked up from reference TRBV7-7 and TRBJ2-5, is GAGVSQSPRYKVTKRGQDVTLRCDPISSHATLYWYQQALGQGPEFLTYFNYEAQPDKSGLPSDRFSAERPEGSISTLTIQRTEQRDSAMYRCASSYGTVETQYFGPGTRLLVL.

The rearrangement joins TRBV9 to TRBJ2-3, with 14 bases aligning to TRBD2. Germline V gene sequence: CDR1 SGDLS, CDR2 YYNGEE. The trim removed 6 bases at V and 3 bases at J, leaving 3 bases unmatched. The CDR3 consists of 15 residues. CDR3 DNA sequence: TGTGCCAGCACCGGGACTAGCGGGAGTACAGATACGCAGTATTTT. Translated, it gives CASTGTSGSTDTQYF.

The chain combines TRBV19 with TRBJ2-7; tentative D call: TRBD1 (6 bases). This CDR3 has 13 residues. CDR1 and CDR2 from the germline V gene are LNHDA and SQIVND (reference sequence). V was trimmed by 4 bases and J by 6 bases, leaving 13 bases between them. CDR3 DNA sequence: TGTGCCAGTAGTACCCAGGGGCGCGGCGAGCAGTACTTC. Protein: CASSTQGRGEQYF.

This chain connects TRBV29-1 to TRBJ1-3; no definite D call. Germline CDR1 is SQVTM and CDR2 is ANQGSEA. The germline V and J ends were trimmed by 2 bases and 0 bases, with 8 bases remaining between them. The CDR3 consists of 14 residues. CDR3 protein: CSVELAGSGNTIYF. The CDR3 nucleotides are TGCAGCGTTGAATTGGCAGGCTCTGGAAACACCATATATTTT.

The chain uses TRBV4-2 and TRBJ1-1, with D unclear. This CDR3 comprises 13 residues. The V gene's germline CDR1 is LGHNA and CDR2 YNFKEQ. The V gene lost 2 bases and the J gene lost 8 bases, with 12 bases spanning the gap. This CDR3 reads CASSQRGPSEAFF. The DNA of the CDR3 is TGTGCCAGCAGCCAAAGAGGGCCTTCGGAAGCTTTCTTT.

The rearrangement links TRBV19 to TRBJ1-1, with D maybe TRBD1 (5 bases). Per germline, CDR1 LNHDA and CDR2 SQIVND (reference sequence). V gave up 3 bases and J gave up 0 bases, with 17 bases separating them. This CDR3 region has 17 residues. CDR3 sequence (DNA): TGTGCCAGTAGTATGGTAGCCGGGGCCTCCTTGAACACTGAAGCTTTCTTT. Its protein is CASSMVAGASLNTEAFF.

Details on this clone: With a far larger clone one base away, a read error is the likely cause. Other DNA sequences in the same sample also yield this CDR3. The CDR3 DNA reads TGCGCCAGCAGCTTGGGGCGGGAGAACACCGGGGAGCTATTTTTT. Amino acids: CASSLGRENTGELFF. The chain carries TRBV5-1 and TRBJ2-2; 7 bases are shared with TRBD2. This CDR3 is 15 amino acids long. Per germline, CDR1 SGHRS and CDR2 YFSETQ.

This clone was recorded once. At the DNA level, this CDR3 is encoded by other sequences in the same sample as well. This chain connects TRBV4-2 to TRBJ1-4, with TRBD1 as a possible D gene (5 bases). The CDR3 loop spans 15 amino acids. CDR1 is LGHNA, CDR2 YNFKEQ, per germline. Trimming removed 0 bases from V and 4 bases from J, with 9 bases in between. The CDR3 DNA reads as TGTGCCAGCAGCCAAGATCGGGGGTTTAATGAAAAACTGTTTTTT. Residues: CASSQDRGFNEKLFF.

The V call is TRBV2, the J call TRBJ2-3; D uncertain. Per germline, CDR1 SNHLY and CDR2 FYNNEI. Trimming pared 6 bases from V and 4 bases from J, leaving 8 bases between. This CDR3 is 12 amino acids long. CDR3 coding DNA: TGTGCCAGCAGGGACCAGTCAGATACGCAGTATTTT. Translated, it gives CASRDQSDTQYF.

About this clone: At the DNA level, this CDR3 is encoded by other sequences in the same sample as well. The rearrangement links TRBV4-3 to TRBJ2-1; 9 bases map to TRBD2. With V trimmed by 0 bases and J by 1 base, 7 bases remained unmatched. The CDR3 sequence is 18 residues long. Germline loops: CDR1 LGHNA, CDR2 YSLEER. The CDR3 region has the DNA TGCGCCAGCAGCCAAGAGGGCCTGGCGGGAGGGTCCTACAATGAGCAGTTCTTC. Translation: CASSQEGLAGGSYNEQFF.

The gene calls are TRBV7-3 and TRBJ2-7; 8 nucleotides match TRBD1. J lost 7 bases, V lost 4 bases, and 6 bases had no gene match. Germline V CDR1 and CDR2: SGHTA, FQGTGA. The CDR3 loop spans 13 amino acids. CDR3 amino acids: CASSSHRTGEQYF. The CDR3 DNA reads TGTGCCAGCAGCTCACACCGGACAGGGGAGCAGTACTTC.

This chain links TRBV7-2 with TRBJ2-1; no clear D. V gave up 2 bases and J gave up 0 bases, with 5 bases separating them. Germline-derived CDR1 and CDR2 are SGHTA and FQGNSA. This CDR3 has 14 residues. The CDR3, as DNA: TGTGCCAGCAGCTTATCTAGCTCCTACAATGAGCAGTTCTTC. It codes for CASSLSSSYNEQFF.

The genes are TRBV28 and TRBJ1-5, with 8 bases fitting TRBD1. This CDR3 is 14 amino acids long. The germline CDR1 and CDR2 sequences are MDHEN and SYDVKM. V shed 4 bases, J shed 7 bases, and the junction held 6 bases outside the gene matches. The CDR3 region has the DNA TGTGCCAGCAGTTCAGGACAGGGCGGGCAGCCCCAGCATTTT. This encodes CASSSGQGGQPQHF.

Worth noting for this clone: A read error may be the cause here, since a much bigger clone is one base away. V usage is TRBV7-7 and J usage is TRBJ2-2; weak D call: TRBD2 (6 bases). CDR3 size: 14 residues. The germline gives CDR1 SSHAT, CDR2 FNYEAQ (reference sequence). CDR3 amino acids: CASSPSPGTGGLFF. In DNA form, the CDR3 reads TGTGCTAGCAGCCCTTCGCCCGGGACCGGGGGGCTGTTTTTT.

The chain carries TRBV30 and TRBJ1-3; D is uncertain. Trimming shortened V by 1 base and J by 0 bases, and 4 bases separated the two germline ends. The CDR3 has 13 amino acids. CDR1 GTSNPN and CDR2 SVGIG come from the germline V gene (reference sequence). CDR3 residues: CAWSEYSGNTIYF. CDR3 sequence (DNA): TGTGCCTGGAGTGAGTACTCTGGAAACACCATATATTTT.

The CDR3 region is CSASQYNEQFF. The CDR3 coding sequence is TGCAGTGCTAGCCAATACAATGAGCAGTTCTTC. This rearrangement joins TRBV20-1 to TRBJ2-1; D unclear. V shed 3 bases and J shed 4 bases, with 4 bases lying between them. Germline values: CDR1 DFQATT, CDR2 SNEGSKA (reference sequence). CDR3 size: 11 residues.

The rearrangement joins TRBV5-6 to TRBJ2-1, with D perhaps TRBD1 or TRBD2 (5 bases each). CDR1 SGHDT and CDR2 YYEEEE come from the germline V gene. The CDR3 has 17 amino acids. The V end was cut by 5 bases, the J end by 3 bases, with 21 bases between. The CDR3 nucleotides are TGTGCCAGCAGGCAGATGGGTGGGACGCAGCTCTACAATGAGCAGTTCTTC. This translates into CASRQMGGTQLYNEQFF. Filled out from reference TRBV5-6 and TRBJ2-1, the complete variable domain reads DAGVTQSPTHLIKTRGQQVTLRCSPKSGHDTVSWYQQALGQGPQFIFQYYEEEERQRGNFPDRFSGHQFPNYSSELNVNALLLGDSALYLCASRQMGGTQLYNEQFFGPGTRLTVL.

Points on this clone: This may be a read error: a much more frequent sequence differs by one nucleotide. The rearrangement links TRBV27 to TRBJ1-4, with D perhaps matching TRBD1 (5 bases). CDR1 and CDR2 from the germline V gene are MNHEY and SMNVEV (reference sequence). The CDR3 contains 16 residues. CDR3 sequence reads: CASRERAGTENGKLFF. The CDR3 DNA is TGTGCCAGCAGGGAAAGAGCTGGGACCGAGAATGGAAAACTGTTTTTT.